The clone carrying this T cell receptor (beta chain) was detected once. Its antigen is not known. This sample was included in a study of shared clonotypes between healthy human individuals. Study background: Each donor contributed plates that comprised three CD4 naive, three CD4 memory, two CD8 naive and one CD8 memory.

The study's findings and limits: Clonotype sharing across donors was expected to vary with sequencing depth. Shared clonotypes across all four donors exceeded non-shared ones in generation probability.

Per germline, CDR1 SEHNR and CDR2 FQNEAQ (reference sequence). After removal of 7 bases from V and 2 bases from J, the junction contained 12 bases not matched to a gene. The length of the CDR3 is 16 residues. Clones were read by immunoSEQ multiplex PCR, and TCRdb kept only the in-frame ones, dropping some. The data show fewer than 1.6 million clones, 98% seen once. Caucasian adults living in Nashville, Tennessee, provided all samples. The chain carries TRBV7-9 and TRBJ2-3; 7 bases map to TRBD1. Source material: naive CD4+ T cells sorted from blood. Sample subset: CD45RA+ positively selected. The source of this sequence is a young man in good health. CDR3 region: CASIPRQGFPTDTQYF. DNA of the CDR3: TGTGCCAGCATCCCCAGACAGGGTTTTCCCACAGATACGCAGTATTTT. The full variable domain, its missing parts supplied by reference TRBV7-9 and TRBJ2-3, is DTGVSQNPRHKITKRGQNVTFRCDPISEHNRLYWYRQTLGQGPEFLTYFQNEAQLEKSRLLSDRFSAERPKGSFSTLEIQRTEQGDSAMYLCASIPRQGFPTDTQYFGPGTRLTVL.